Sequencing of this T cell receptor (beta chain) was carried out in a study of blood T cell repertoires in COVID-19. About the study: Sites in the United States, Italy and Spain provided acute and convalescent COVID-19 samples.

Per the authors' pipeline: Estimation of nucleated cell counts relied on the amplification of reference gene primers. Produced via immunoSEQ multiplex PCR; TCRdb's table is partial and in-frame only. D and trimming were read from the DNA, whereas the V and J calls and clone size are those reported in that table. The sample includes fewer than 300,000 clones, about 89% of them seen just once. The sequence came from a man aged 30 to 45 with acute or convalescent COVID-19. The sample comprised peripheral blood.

This CDR3 reads CASSLVFRGEQYF. The CDR3 DNA follows: TGTGCCAGCAGTTTAGTGTTCAGGGGAGAGCAGTACTTC. The chain couples TRBV27 to TRBJ2-7, with a weak D call TRBD1 (6 bases). Between the trimmed V and J ends, which lost 2 bases and 7 bases, there was a span of 12 bases. Germline CDR1 is MNHEY and CDR2 is SMNVEV (reference sequence). There are 13 residues in the CDR3.